Presented here are 26 T cell receptor beta chains from one specimen sequenced in a study of blood T cells in healthy people across ages. A second PCR of 7 to 11 cycles used a sample-barcoded 5' primer and a J-beta primer mix. TCRdb re-analysed the 5' RACE reads in MiXCR, keeping a single row per CDR3 protein. The sample lists 540,000 or so distinct CDR3 sequences, around half occurring once. The sample comprised blood. The receptors originated from an elderly man in good health.

This clonotype came up a few times. The CDR3 protein is CSARPGTGQETQYF. CDR3 nucleotide sequence: TGCAGTGCTAGACCCGGGACAGGACAAGAGACCCAGTACTTC. The genes are TRBV20-1 and TRBJ2-5, with 8 bases fitting TRBD1. Germline CDR1 and CDR2: DFQATT and SNEGSKA (reference sequence). The CDR3 contains 14 residues. V was pared by 2 bases and J by 2 bases, with 4 bases of the junction left unmatched.

Note on this clonotype: One end of the junction fails to match germline, which may point to a read error. The chain has TRBV7-3 and TRBJ2-3, with 9 positions matching TRBD2. The V gene's germline CDR1 is SGHTA and CDR2 FQGTGA. CDR3 length: 18 residues. The CDR3 region has the DNA TGTGCCAGCGGCTTAAAAGGTGCTGGCGGGGGGGCAAGAGATACGCAGTATTTT. Amino acid sequence: CASGLKGAGGGARDTQYF.

CDR3 sequence (DNA): TGCAGTGCTAGAGATCCTTTAGCGGGAGGCGGGACCCAGTACTTC. Its translation is CSARDPLAGGGTQYF. The chain recombines TRBV20-1 with TRBJ2-7, with TRBD2 identical over 10 bases. The J call could be wrong; TRBJ2-5 is a better fit for the DNA end. The CDR3 spans 15 residues. Germline CDR1 and CDR2: DFQATT and SNEGSKA (reference sequence).

This rearrangement joins TRBV29-1 to TRBJ2-6; tentatively, D is TRBD2 (5 bases). V lost 4 bases, J lost 0 bases, and 19 bases lay in between. Germline V gives CDR1 SQVTM, CDR2 ANQGSEA. This CDR3 spans 18 amino acids. CDR3 DNA: TGCAGCGTTGTACTTAGGACTCTGAAGTCCTCTGGGGCCAACGTCCTGACTTTC. It is translated as CSVVLRTLKSSGANVLTF. Supplemented by reference TRBV29-1 and TRBJ2-6, the full variable domain reads SAVISQKPSRDICQRGTSLTIQCQVDSQVTMMFWYRQQPGQSLTLIATANQGSEATYESGFVIDKFPISRPNLTFSTLTVSNMSPEDSSIYLCSVVLRTLKSSGANVLTFGAGSRLTVL.

The V and J genes are TRBV5-1 and TRBJ2-3, with 11 bases that match TRBD2. This CDR3 is 17 amino acids long. Germline values: CDR1 SGHRS, CDR2 YFSETQ. V shed 2 bases, J shed 0 bases, and the junction held 5 bases outside the gene matches. The CDR3 region is CASSFGTSGTSTDTQYF. In DNA, the CDR3 is TGCGCCAGCAGCTTCGGGACTAGCGGAACTAGCACAGATACGCAGTATTTT.

In its sample, this clonotype was seen a few times. V and J are TRBV18 and TRBJ2-5, with D unresolved. The germline CDR1 and CDR2 sequences are KGHSH and LQKENI. V was shortened by 2 bases and J by 3 bases, with 4 bases between the two germline ends. The CDR3 length is 12 residues. In DNA form, the CDR3 reads TGTGCCAGCTCACCAGCAGAAGAGACCCAGTACTTC. Protein: CASSPAEETQYF.

The gene calls are TRBV6-2 or TRBV6-3 and TRBJ2-1, with 8 nucleotides matching TRBD1. J lost 5 bases, V lost 8 bases, and 8 bases had no gene match. The germline V gene has CDR1 MNHEY and CDR2 SVGEGT. This CDR3 is 14 amino acids long. This CDR3 reads CASRQGQVDNEQFF. CDR3 nucleotide sequence: TGTGCCAGCCGACAGGGACAGGTCGACAATGAGCAGTTCTTC.

This clonotype occurred a few times. The chain couples TRBV27 to TRBJ2-3, with 7 nucleotides matching TRBD1. CDR3 size: 14 residues. J gave up 4 bases and V 3 bases, and 4 bases lay outside the gene matches. CDR1 and CDR2 (germline): MNHEY, SMNVEV (reference sequence). DNA for the CDR3: TGTGCCAGCAGTTTGCAGGGGGTTTCAGATACGCAGTATTTT. It encodes CASSLQGVSDTQYF.

This chain links TRBV4-3 with TRBJ2-1, with D possibly matching TRBD2 (6 bases). V lost 0 bases to trimming and J lost 10 bases, with 13 bases between them. CDR3 length: 14 residues. Germline lookup yields CDR1 LGHNA and CDR2 YSLEER. In DNA form, the CDR3 reads TGCGCCAGCAGCCAAGATTGGGCAGGGAGGGAGCAGTTCTTC. It translates to CASSQDWAGREQFF.

V gene TRBV6-5 combines with J gene TRBJ1-1; the D gene is possibly TRBD1 (6 bases). The CDR3 has 14 amino acids. V was pared by 2 bases and J by 1 base, with 8 bases between. Germline CDR1 reads MNHEY; CDR2 reads SVGAGI. CDR3 DNA sequence: TGTGCCAGCAGTTACGACAGGTCGAACACTGAAGCTTTCTTT. Translated, it gives CASSYDRSNTEAFF.

The genes are TRBV20-1 and TRBJ2-1; D is possibly TRBD1 or TRBD2 (5 bases each). The V gene lost 3 bases and the J gene lost 7 bases, with 19 bases spanning the gap. Germline CDR1 DFQATT, CDR2 SNEGSKA (reference sequence). This CDR3 is 15 amino acids long. CDR3 sequence (DNA): TGCAGTGCTAGCTCACATCTGGGGGTTGTGAATGAGCAGTTCTTC. Its protein is CSASSHLGVVNEQFF.

The CDR3 loop reads CASSLMQGSPYEQYF. CDR3 coding DNA: TGCGCCAGCAGCTTGATGCAGGGTTCGCCCTACGAGCAGTACTTC. The V gene is TRBV5-1, the J gene TRBJ2-7; maybe TRBD1 (5 bases). This CDR3 has 15 amino acids. Trimming took off 1 base at V and 2 bases at J, with 13 bases between the two ends. Per the germline V gene, CDR1 is SGHRS and CDR2 is YFSETQ.

This clonotype was counted ten times or more. The chain uses TRBV3-1 and TRBJ2-1; D call uncertain. The CDR3 is 12 amino acids. Trimming removed 4 bases at V and 1 base at J, with 2 bases between. In germline, CDR1 is LGHDT, CDR2 YNNKEL (reference sequence). The DNA of the CDR3 is TGTGCCAGCAGCCCTTCCTACAATGAGCAGTTCTTC. Translated, it gives CASSPSYNEQFF.

About this clonotype itself: This may be a read error, as it is one base from a much larger clone. The CDR3 here is CASSLEGGCGYTF. The CDR3 DNA is TGTGCCAGCAGCCTAGAAGGGGGATGTGGCTACACCTTC. The rearrangement uses TRBV7-9 and TRBJ1-2, with D maybe TRBD1 (6 bases). CDR1 and CDR2 (germline): SEHNR, FQNEAQ (reference sequence). The CDR3 spans 13 residues. V lost 5 bases to trimming and J lost 7 bases, with 14 bases between them.

This chain joins TRBV2 and TRBJ1-2; the match to TRBD1 covers 10 bases. Trimming at V came to 9 bases and at J to 2 bases, leaving 9 bases not matched to a gene. Germline V gene lookup returns CDR1 SNHLY and CDR2 FYNNEI. CDR3 length: 15 residues. This CDR3 reads CARETGQGTNYGYTF. As DNA, the CDR3 is TGTGCCAGAGAAACGGGACAGGGGACGAACTATGGCTACACCTTC.

V usage is TRBV28 and J usage is TRBJ1-5; the D is unclear. Germline V gives CDR1 MDHEN, CDR2 SYDVKM. The CDR3 contains 11 residues. V lost 11 bases, J lost 9 bases, and 14 bases lay in between. As DNA, the CDR3 is TGTGCCTCAGGAACTATGGGGCCCCAGCATTTT. Its protein is CASGTMGPQHF. The variable domain in full, with the rest retrieved from reference TRBV28 and TRBJ1-5, is DVKVTQSSRYLVKRTGEKVFLECVQDMDHENMFWYRQDPGLGLRLIYFSYDVKMKEKGDIPEGYSVSREKKERFSLILESASTNQTSMYLCASGTMGPQHFGDGTRLSIL.

The chain is built from TRBV29-1 and TRBJ1-2; possibly TRBD1 for D (6 bases). The V end lost 3 bases, the J end lost 6 bases, and 14 bases lay between the germline ends. The CDR3 runs to 13 residues. Germline CDR1 reads SQVTM; CDR2 reads ANQGSEA. In DNA, the CDR3 is TGCAGCGTTGATGGGGGGCAGGTGAATGGCTACACCTTC. Translation gives CSVDGGQVNGYTF.

In this sample, this clonotype turned up a few times. The chain combines TRBV12-3 or TRBV12-4 with TRBJ2-7; D possibly corresponds to TRBD2 (6 bases). CDR3 length: 14 amino acids. Trimming stripped 3 bases from V and 7 bases from J, with 16 bases between. The DNA of the CDR3 is TGTGCCAGCAGTTTGGGGGGAGCTTTAGTTGAGCAGTACTTC. This codes for CASSLGGALVEQYF.

The chain carries TRBV30 and TRBJ2-1; D gene unclear. The CDR3 covers 10 residues. Trimming shortened V by 5 bases and J by 6 bases, and 5 bases separated the two germline ends. The germline V gene has CDR1 GTSNPN and CDR2 SVGIG (reference sequence). The CDR3 DNA is TGTGCCTGGGCTTTCAATGAGCAGTTCTTC. Its translation is CAWAFNEQFF.

This sequence joins TRBV7-2 and TRBJ1-1; D may be TRBD1 (5 bases). Trimming stripped 4 bases from V and 4 bases from J, with 16 bases between. Germline V gene sequence: CDR1 SGHTA, CDR2 FQGNSA. This CDR3 comprises 15 residues. The CDR3 here is CASSYHGSGGTEAFF. The CDR3 bases are TGTGCCAGCAGCTACCATGGGAGCGGGGGCACTGAAGCTTTCTTT.

This clonotype was observed a few times. V and J are TRBV5-5 and TRBJ2-7; no firm D call. V was pared by 6 bases and J by 2 bases, with 15 bases between. This CDR3 is 14 amino acids long. The germline gives CDR1 SGHKS, CDR2 YYEKEE (reference sequence). In DNA form, the CDR3 reads TGTGCCAGCAACATGGCGGCAGCTACCTACGAGCAGTACTTC. Its translation: CASNMAAATYEQYF.

The sample holds a few counts of this clonotype. The CDR3 bases are TGTGCCAGCACCCTTCGGGAGGCCGGCACCGGGGAGCTGTTTTTT. Protein sequence: CASTLREAGTGELFF. J is TRBJ2-2 and V is TRBV6-6; TRBD2 matches at 7 bases. This CDR3 contains 15 residues. The germline CDR1 and CDR2 sequences are MNHNY and SVGAGI (reference sequence). V was pared by 7 bases and J by 4 bases, with 9 bases of the junction left unmatched.

V gene TRBV29-1 combines with J gene TRBJ2-1, with D perhaps assigned TRBD1 or TRBD2 (5 bases each). Looked up from germline, CDR1 is SQVTM and CDR2 is ANQGSEA. The CDR3 length is 15 residues. Trimming removed 7 bases from V and 0 bases from J, with 16 bases in between. CDR3 nucleotide sequence: TGCAGCGGTTCCGGGACGGTGAGCTCCTACAATGAGCAGTTCTTC. Protein product: CSGSGTVSSYNEQFF.

As for this clonotype: This may arise from a read error, as a much more abundant clone is one base away. The gene calls are TRBV6-6 and TRBJ1-1; tentatively, D is TRBD1 (5 bases). The length of the CDR3 is 14 residues. V lost 8 bases and J lost 0, with 13 bases in between. Germline loops: CDR1 MNHNY, CDR2 SVGAGI (reference sequence). The CDR3: CASEVGQVNTEAFF. In nucleotides, the CDR3 is TGTGCCAGCGAAGTAGGACAAGTGAACACTGAAGCTTTCTTT.

The rearrangement uses TRBV5-1 and TRBJ2-3, with 11 nucleotides matching TRBD2. Trimming cost V 4 bases and J 2 bases; bases outside gene matches: 3. CDR3 length equals 15 residues. The germline gives CDR1 SGHRS, CDR2 YFSETQ. This CDR3 is CASSPSGRFTDTQYF. The CDR3, as DNA: TGCGCCAGCAGCCCTAGCGGGAGGTTCACAGATACGCAGTATTTT. Combining the CDR3 with reference TRBV5-1 and TRBJ2-3 gives the whole variable domain KAGVTQTPRYLIKTRGQQVTLSCSPISGHRSVSWYQQTPGQGLQFLFEYFSETQRNKGNFPGRFSGRQFSNSRSEMNVSTLELGDSALYLCASSPSGRFTDTQYFGPGTRLTVL.

V is TRBV20-1 and J is TRBJ1-2; maybe TRBD1 (6 bases). Trimming left V 3 bases short and J 3 bases short, with 14 bases between. The germline CDR1 and CDR2 sequences are DFQATT and SNEGSKA (reference sequence). This CDR3 has 14 residues. The DNA of the CDR3 is TGCAGTGCTAGTCCTGCAGGGGAGGACTATGGCTACACCTTC. It codes for CSASPAGEDYGYTF.